This record looks at one T cell receptor (beta chain) sequence and its context. The PCR made use of 60 Vbeta and 13 Jbeta primers. Sequencing used immunoSEQ multiplex PCR; TCRdb keeps in-frame clones, though not all of them. The sample gives 150,000 to 160,000 clones, roughly 85% of which show up once; approximately 2.5% is in the top ten. This sample is part of a study of cytomegalovirus exposure and HLA in healthy donors. The clonotype was recovered from a woman between 18 and 29 years old in good health and CMV-seronegative. Material for sequencing was PBMCs.

The CDR3 DNA reads as TGTGCCAGCTCACGACAGGGATCCGAGCAGTACTTC. Translating gives CASSRQGSEQYF. The rearrangement uses TRBV18 and TRBJ2-7; 7 nucleotides align to TRBD1. CDR3 length: 12 residues. From germline, CDR1 is KGHSH and CDR2 LQKENI. V was pared by 4 bases and J by 6 bases, with 3 bases of the junction left unmatched.